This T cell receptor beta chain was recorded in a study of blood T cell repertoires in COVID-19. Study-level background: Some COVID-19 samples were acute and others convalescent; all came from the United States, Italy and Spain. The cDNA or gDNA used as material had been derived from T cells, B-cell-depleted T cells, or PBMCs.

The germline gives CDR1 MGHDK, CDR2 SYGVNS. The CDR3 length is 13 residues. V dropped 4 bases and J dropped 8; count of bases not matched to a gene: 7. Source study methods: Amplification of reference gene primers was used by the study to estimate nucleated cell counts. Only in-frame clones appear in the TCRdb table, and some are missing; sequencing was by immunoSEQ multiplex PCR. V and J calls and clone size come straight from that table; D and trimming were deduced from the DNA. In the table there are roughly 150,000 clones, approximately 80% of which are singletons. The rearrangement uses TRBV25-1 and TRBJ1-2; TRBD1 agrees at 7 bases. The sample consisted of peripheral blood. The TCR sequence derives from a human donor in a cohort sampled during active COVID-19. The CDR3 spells CASSGDSAYGYTF. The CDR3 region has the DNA TGTGCCAGCAGTGGGGACAGTGCATACGGCTACACCTTC.